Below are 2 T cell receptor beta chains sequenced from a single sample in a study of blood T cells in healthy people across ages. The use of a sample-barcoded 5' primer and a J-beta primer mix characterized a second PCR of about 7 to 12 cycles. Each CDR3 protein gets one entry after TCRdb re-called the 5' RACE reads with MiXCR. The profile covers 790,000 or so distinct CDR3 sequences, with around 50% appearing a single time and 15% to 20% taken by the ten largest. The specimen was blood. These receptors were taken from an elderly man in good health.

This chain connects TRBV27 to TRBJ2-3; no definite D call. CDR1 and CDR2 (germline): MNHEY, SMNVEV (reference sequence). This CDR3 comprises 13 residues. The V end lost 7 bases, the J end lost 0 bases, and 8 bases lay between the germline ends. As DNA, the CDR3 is TGTGCCAGCAAGCAACAGAGCACAGATACGCAGTATTTT. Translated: CASKQQSTDTQYF.

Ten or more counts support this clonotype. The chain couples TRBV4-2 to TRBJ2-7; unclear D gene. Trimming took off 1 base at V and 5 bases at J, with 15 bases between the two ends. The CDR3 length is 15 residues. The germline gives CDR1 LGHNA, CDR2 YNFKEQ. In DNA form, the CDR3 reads TGTGCCAGCAGCCAAGTCGCAAATAACGAAAACGAGCAGTACTTC. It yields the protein CASSQVANNENEQYF.